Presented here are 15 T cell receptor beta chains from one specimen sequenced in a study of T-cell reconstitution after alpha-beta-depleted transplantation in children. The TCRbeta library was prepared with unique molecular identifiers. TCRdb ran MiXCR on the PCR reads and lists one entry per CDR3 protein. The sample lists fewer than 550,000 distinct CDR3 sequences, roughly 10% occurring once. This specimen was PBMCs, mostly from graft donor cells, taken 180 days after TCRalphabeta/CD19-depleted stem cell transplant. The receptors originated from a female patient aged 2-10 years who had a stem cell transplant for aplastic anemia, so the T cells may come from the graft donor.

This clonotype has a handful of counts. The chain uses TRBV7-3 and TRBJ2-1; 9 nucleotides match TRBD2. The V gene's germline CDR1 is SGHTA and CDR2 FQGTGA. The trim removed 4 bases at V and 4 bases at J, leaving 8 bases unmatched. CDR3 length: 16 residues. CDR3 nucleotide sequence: TGTGCCAGCAGCTCGACTTTAGCGGGGGCTTACAATGAGCAGTTCTTC. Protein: CASSSTLAGAYNEQFF.

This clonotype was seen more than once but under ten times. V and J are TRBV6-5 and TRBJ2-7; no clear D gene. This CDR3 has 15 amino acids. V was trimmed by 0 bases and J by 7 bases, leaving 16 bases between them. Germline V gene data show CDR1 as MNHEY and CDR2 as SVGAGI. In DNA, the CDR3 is TGTGCCAGCAGTTACTCGAGGCTAGAATGGAGTGAGCAGTACTTC. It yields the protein CASSYSRLEWSEQYF.

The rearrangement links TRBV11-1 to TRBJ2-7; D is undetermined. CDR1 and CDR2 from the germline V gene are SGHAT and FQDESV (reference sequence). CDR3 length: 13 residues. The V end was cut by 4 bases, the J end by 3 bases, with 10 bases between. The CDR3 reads CASSSNRNYEQYF. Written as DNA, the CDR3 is TGTGCCAGCAGCTCAAATCGAAACTACGAGCAGTACTTC.

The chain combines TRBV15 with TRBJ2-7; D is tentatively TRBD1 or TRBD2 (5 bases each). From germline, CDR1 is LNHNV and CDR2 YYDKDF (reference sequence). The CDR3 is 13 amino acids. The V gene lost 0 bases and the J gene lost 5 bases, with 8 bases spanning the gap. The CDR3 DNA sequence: TGTGCCACCAGCAGAGACCGGGGCCACGAGCAGTACTTC. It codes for CATSRDRGHEQYF.

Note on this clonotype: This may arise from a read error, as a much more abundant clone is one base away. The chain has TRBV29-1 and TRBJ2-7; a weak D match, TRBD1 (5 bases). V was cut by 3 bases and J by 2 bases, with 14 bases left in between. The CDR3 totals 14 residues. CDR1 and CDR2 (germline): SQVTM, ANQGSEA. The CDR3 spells CSVEGPGKTYEQYF. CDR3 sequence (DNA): TGCAGCGTTGAGGGGCCAGGCAAAACCTACGAGCAGTACTTC.

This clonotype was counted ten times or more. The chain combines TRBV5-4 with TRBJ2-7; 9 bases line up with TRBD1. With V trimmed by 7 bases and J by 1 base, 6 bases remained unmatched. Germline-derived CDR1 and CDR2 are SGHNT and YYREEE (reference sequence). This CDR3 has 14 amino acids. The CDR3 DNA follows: TGTGCCAGCGGTGCCGGGACAGGGTCCTACGAGCAGTACTTC. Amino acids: CASGAGTGSYEQYF. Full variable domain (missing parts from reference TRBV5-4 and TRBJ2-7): ETGVTQSPTHLIKTRGQQVTLRCSSQSGHNTVSWYQQALGQGPQFIFQYYREEENGRGNFPPRFSGLQFPNYSSELNVNALELDDSALYLCASGAGTGSYEQYFGPGTRLTVT.

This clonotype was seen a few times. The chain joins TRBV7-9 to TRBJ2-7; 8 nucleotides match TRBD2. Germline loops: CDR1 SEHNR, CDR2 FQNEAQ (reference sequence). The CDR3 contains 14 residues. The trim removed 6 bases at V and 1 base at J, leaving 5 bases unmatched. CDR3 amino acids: CASSWTSRSYEQYF. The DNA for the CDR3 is TGTGCCAGCAGTTGGACTAGCAGATCCTACGAGCAGTACTTC. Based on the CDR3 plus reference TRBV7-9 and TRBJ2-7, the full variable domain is DTGVSQNPRHKITKRGQNVTFRCDPISEHNRLYWYRQTLGQGPEFLTYFQNEAQLEKSRLLSDRFSAERPKGSFSTLEIQRTEQGDSAMYLCASSWTSRSYEQYFGPGTRLTVT.

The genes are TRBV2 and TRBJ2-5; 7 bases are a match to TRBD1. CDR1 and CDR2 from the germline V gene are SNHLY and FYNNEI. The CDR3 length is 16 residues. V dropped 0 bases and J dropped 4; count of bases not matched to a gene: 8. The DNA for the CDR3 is TGTGCCAGCAGTGAAGCAGGTACAGGGGCGCGAGAGACCCAGTACTTC. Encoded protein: CASSEAGTGARETQYF.

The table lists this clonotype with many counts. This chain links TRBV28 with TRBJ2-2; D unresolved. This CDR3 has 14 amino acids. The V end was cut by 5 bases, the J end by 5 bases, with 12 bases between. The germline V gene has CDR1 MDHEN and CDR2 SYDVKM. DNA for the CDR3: TGTGCCAGCAGTCCGCCTCGGGTGACCGGGGAGCTGTTTTTT. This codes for CASSPPRVTGELFF.

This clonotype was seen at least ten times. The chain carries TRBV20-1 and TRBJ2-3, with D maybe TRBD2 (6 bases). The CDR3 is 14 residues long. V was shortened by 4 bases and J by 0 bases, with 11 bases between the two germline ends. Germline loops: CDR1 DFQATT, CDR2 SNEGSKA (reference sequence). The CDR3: CSAMSGPSTDTQYF. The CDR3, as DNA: TGCAGTGCTATGAGCGGGCCTAGCACAGATACGCAGTATTTT.

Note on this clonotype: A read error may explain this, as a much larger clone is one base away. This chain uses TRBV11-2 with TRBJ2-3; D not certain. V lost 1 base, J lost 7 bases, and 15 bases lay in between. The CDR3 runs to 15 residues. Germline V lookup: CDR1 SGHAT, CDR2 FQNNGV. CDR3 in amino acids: CASSLGADGTNTQYF. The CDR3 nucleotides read TGTGCCAGCAGCTTAGGGGCTGACGGCACTAATACGCAGTATTTT.

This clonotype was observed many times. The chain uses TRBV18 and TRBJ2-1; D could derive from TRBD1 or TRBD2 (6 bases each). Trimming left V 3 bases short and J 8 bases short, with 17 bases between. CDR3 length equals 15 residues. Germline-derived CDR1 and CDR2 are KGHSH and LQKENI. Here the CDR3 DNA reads TGTGCCAGCTCACCCGTGGGGGGCGTAGGCGATGAGCAGTTCTTC. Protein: CASSPVGGVGDEQFF.

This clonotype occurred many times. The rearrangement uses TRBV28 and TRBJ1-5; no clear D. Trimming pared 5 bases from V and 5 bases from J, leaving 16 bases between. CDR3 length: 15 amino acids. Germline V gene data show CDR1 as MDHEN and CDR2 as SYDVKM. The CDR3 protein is CASSVDNRSDQPQHF. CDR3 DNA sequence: TGTGCCAGCAGTGTCGATAACAGATCAGATCAGCCCCAGCATTTT.

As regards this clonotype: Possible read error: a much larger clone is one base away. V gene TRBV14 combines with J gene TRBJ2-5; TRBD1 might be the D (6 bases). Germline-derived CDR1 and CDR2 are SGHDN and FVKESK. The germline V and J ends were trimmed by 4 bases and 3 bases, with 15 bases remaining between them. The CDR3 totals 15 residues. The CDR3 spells CASSRFRDMKETQYF. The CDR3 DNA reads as TGTGCCAGCAGCCGTTTCCGGGACATGAAAGAGACCCAGTACTTC.

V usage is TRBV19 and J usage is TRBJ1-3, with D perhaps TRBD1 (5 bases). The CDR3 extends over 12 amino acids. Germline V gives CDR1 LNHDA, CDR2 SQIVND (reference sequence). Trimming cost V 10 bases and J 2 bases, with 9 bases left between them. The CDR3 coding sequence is TGTGCCACCGTGGGGGCTGGAAACACCATATATTTT. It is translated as CATVGAGNTIYF.